Following are 13 T cell receptor beta chains from one sample sequenced in a study of T-cell memory formation after mild COVID-19. TCRdb re-derived calls from the 5' RACE reads in MiXCR, one entry per CDR3 protein. The table includes about 260,000 distinct CDR3 sequences, roughly 17% detected once. Sequences were obtained from PBMCs or a T cell subset sorted from them (not recorded which). The receptors here all came from a man younger than 35 who had mild COVID-19 (a few samples of this study predate the infection). Cell type and time point are not known.

The rearrangement uses TRBV7-2 and TRBJ1-5; 10 bases line up with TRBD1. The junction had 10 bases not matched to a gene; V was cut back by 2 bases and J by 0 bases. The V gene's germline CDR1 is SGHTA and CDR2 FQGNSA. The CDR3 sequence is 19 residues long. The CDR3 DNA follows: TGTGCCAGCAGCTTATCCAGGACAGGGGGTGCGTATAGCAATCAGCCCCAGCATTTT. Translated: CASSLSRTGGAYSNQPQHF.

With respect to this clonotype: One end of the junction fails to match germline, which may point to a read error. V is TRBV5-1 and J is TRBJ1-2, with D perhaps matching TRBD1 (6 bases). Germline loops: CDR1 SGHRS, CDR2 YFSETQ. The CDR3 totals 13 residues. The CDR3 nucleotides read TGCGCCAGCAGCTTCCGGGACAACTCTGGCTACACCTTC. Translation gives CASSFRDNSGYTF.

J is TRBJ2-3 and V is TRBV2; D tentatively reads TRBD1 or TRBD2 (5 bases each). CDR1 and CDR2 (germline): SNHLY, FYNNEI. V dropped 6 bases and J dropped 4 bases, with 11 bases sitting between them. The length of the CDR3 is 13 residues. As DNA, the CDR3 is TGTGCCAGCAGGGGGACCTCTCCAGATACGCAGTATTTT. Residues: CASRGTSPDTQYF.

The genes are TRBV3-1 and TRBJ1-2; 8 nucleotides match TRBD1. Germline V lookup: CDR1 LGHDT, CDR2 YNNKEL (reference sequence). The CDR3 contains 15 residues. Trimming removed 4 bases from V and 7 bases from J; junction bases left unmatched: 11. The DNA for the CDR3 is TGTGCCAGCAGCCCAAAGAGGGACAGGTCGATTGGCTACACCTTC. Protein: CASSPKRDRSIGYTF.

CDR3 coding DNA: TGTGCCAGCAGTGCGGGGCCGGGTGACACTGAAGCTTTCTTT. Translation: CASSAGPGDTEAFF. The rearrangement links TRBV2 to TRBJ1-1, with D perhaps TRBD1 (5 bases). Per the germline V gene, CDR1 is SNHLY and CDR2 is FYNNEI. CDR3 size: 14 residues. Between the trimmed V and J ends, which lost 4 bases and 3 bases, there was a span of 12 bases.

This clonotype has a count of ten or more. The V call is TRBV5-1, the J call TRBJ1-1; TRBD1 matches 7 bases. The CDR3 covers 15 residues. CDR1 is SGHRS, CDR2 YFSETQ, per germline. V lost 4 bases, J lost 4 bases, and 10 bases stayed unmatched. CDR3 sequence reads: CASSVTGTVGTEAFF. The CDR3 DNA follows: TGCGCCAGCAGCGTTACCGGGACAGTGGGCACTGAAGCTTTCTTT.

This clonotype has a handful of counts. The chain joins TRBV13 to TRBJ2-5; D is uncertain. The CDR3 extends over 13 amino acids. Germline lookup yields CDR1 PRHDT and CDR2 FYEKMQ (reference sequence). Trimming removed 6 bases at V and 2 bases at J, with 10 bases between. CDR3 residues: CASRPFNQETQYF. The CDR3 DNA reads as TGTGCCAGCAGACCGTTTAATCAAGAGACCCAGTACTTC.

This clonotype showed up just once. V usage is TRBV10-3 and J usage is TRBJ1-5; 9 positions agree with TRBD1. The V gene's germline CDR1 is ENHRY and CDR2 SYGVKD. Trimming cost V 2 bases and J 7 bases; bases outside gene matches: 6. The CDR3 is made up of 15 amino acids. The CDR3 sequence: CAISERGQGRQPQHF. The DNA of the CDR3 is TGTGCCATCAGTGAGCGAGGACAGGGGAGGCAGCCCCAGCATTTT.

This rearrangement joins TRBV6-1 to TRBJ2-2, with 7 bases fitting TRBD1. The germline CDR1 and CDR2 sequences are MNHNS and SASEGT. The junction had 8 bases not matched to a gene; V was cut back by 4 bases and J by 6 bases. The CDR3 has 15 residues. The CDR3 loop reads CASSVSQGMSGELFF. The CDR3 DNA reads TGTGCCAGCAGTGTTTCACAGGGGATGTCCGGGGAGCTGTTTTTT.

This clonotype appeared many times. V is TRBV7-2 and J is TRBJ2-3; no definite D call. V was shortened by 1 base and J by 4 bases, with 21 bases between the two germline ends. The CDR3 contains 18 residues. Germline V gene sequence: CDR1 SGHTA, CDR2 FQGNSA. CDR3 in DNA: TGTGCCAGCAGCTTAGTGGGTCCCAGTTTGTACAGACCAGATACGCAGTATTTT. As protein: CASSLVGPSLYRPDTQYF.

This chain connects TRBV23-1 to TRBJ1-1, with TRBD1 matching 9 bases. TRBV23-1 is an ORF, and what it does is uncertain. The CDR3 totals 15 residues. The junction had 7 bases not matched to a gene; V was cut back by 2 bases and J by 6 bases. The CDR3 protein is CASSQLGQGLPEAFF. The CDR3 region has the DNA TGCGCCAGCAGTCAACTAGGACAGGGGTTGCCTGAAGCTTTCTTT.

This clonotype was seen a handful of times. The rearrangement uses TRBV4-2 and TRBJ2-7, with 11 bases that match TRBD2. J gave up 2 bases and V 0 bases, and 0 bases lay outside the gene matches. The length of the CDR3 is 15 residues. Germline V gives CDR1 LGHNA, CDR2 YNFKEQ. The CDR3 region has the DNA TGTGCCAGCAGCCAAGAACTAGCGGGGGCCTACGAGCAGTACTTC. This encodes CASSQELAGAYEQYF.

In its sample, this clonotype was seen a few times. The V call is TRBV20-1, the J call TRBJ1-1; D remains unclear. The length of the CDR3 is 11 residues. V lost 7 bases, J lost 1 base, and 7 bases lay in between. Looked up from germline, CDR1 is DFQATT and CDR2 is SNEGSKA (reference sequence). This chain's CDR3 is CSVRSNTEAFF. The CDR3 DNA reads as TGCAGTGTCAGGTCGAACACTGAAGCTTTCTTT.